Given below is one TCR beta chain in context. Compared with the rest of its sample, this clonotype is medium-sized (0.01 to 0.1%). Its antigen has not been determined. Base qualities are not recorded, but no much larger clone differs from it by a single base. Because the library targeted alpha chains, this beta chain is an off-target read whose size means little. The time point label on this specimen signifies: sample taken at primary tumor resection. Samples were obtained from 72 patients with early-stage, untreated non-small cell lung cancer from the lung TRACERx cohort. Without any cell sorting, TCR sequencing was performed on whole RNA extracted either from tumor and nontumor lung tissue or from cryopreserved PBMC samples. A patient was chosen for TCR sequencing only when enough RNA was available from at least two tumor regions. A lung pathologist reviewed the tumor and adjacent nontumor lung specimens before the specimens were selected.

Libraries were made using 5' RACE. Sequencing used a NextSeq 500. In the TCR library protocol, a unique molecular identifier was attached to each TCR cDNA molecule so that PCR and sequencing errors could be corrected. The authors' analysis ran thus. TCR identification, UMI-based error correction and CDR3 extraction were all carried out with Decombinator tools. Expanded TCRs were defined as those above a frequency of 2 per 1,000, corresponding to the top 1% of the tumor frequency distribution. Expanded tumor TCRs were classed as regional if statistically deemed absent (corrected P<0.05) from at least one tumor region, otherwise ubiquitous. Renyi diversity was computed with the R vegan package after each repertoire had been subsampled 100 times to 5,000 TCRs. CDR3 similarity networks were constructed using string-kernel similarity of amino acid triplets, with links drawn between CDR3s whose pairwise similarity was above 0.82. Starting from the raw public reads, TCRdb applied fastp trimming at Q25, assembled clones with MiXCR and retained in-frame beta chains. Each CDR3 protein appears once, grouped with its most common genes and DNA. TCRdb's processing, not the authors' own work, is the source of the V and J calls. Present in this sample are 4,000 or so distinct CDR3 sequences, roughly a tenth of which were seen just once. About 28% of the sample lies in the top ten.

The entry originates in a study of spatial heterogeneity in lung cancer (dated by TCRdb to between 2018 and 2021). Study-wide context: Beta-chain transcripts were consistently detected in greater numbers than alpha-chain transcripts, which likely reflects a higher abundance of beta-chain transcripts. TCR transcript counts in tumor regions correlated strongly with a T cell transcriptional module score from matched bulk RNA-seq. In the raw uncorrected reads, each unique combination of TCR and UMI appeared more than ten times on average. TCR alpha and beta repertoires were quantitatively compared across multiple tumor regions, matched nontumor lung and blood in non-small cell lung cancer. Nonsynonymous mutation counts, determined by whole-exome sequencing of tumor tissue, were related to features of the TCR repertoire. At surgery, both alpha and beta chains were TCR-sequenced in around 240 tumor regions, fewer than 85 matched nontumor lung samples and 56 PBMC samples.

Its CDR3 holds 18 amino acids, cysteine through phenylalanine. Just CDR3 DNA is preserved here, 54 bases in frame from base 1. For CDR1 and CDR2, the germline V gene (reference sequence) lists MNHEY and SMNVEV. Between the V and J ends, shortened by 5 bases and 0 bases respectively, the junction contains 20 bases. On the study overall, not on this receptor specifically: The tumor nonsynonymous mutation count correlated with the number of expanded intratumoral alpha and beta TCRs. Estimated TCR-seq coverage of tumor T cells was only 7% to 8.5% for alpha chains and about 12% for beta chains. Counts of ubiquitous and regional expanded TCRs were found to correlate with counts of ubiquitous and regional nonsynonymous mutations, respectively. Additional single-cell paired TCR alpha and beta sequencing was considered necessary to confirm, at a functional level, the hypothesis that regional TCRs recognize regional mutations.

Sequenced here: lung tumor tissue, sampled at surgery. The chain is made from TRBV27 and TRBJ1-5; the D gene lacks a confident call. The TCR sequence derives from a male donor with early-stage non-small cell lung cancer. The CDR3 is CASSQSGPPFYSNQPQHF. The DNA is TGTGCCAGCAGTCAGAGCGGACCTCCGTTTTATAGCAATCAGCCCCAGCATTTT.